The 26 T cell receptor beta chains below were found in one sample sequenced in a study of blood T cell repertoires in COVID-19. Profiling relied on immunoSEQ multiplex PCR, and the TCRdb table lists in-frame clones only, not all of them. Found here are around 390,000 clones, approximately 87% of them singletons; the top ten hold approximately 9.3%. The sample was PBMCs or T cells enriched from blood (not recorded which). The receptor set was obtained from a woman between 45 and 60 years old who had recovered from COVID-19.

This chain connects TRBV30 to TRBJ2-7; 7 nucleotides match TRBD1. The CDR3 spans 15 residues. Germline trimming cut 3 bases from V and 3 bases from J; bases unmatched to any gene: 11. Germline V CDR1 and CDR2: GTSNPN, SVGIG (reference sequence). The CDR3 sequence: CAWRDRDRRYYEQYF. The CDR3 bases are TGTGCCTGGAGGGACCGGGACAGACGATACTACGAGCAGTACTTC.

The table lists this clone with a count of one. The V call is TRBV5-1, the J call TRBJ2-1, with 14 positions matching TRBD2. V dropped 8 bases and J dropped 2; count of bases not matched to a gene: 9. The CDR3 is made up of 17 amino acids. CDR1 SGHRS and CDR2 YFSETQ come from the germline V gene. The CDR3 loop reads CASQAGTSGGTYNEQFF. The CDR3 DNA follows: TGCGCCAGTCAGGCAGGGACTAGCGGGGGAACCTACAATGAGCAGTTCTTC.

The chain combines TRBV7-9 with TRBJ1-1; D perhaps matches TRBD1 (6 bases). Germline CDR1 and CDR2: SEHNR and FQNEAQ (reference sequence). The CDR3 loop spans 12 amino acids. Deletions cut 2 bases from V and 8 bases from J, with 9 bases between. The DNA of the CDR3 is TGTGCCAGCAGCTTACAAAGGGGGGAAGCTTTCTTT. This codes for CASSLQRGEAFF.

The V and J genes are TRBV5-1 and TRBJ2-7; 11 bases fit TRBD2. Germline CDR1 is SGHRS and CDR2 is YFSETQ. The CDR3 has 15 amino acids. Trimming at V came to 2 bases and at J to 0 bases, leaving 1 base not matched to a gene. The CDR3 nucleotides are TGCGCCAGCAGCTTTAGCGGGGGGGGCTCCTACGAGCAGTACTTC. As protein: CASSFSGGGSYEQYF.

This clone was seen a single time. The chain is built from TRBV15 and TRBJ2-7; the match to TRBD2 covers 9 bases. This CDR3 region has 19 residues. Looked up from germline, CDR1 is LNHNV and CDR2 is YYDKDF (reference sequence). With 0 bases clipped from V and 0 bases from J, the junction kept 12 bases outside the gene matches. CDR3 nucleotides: TGTGCCACCAGCAGAGAGGCGGGGGGGTTAGCGGGACCCTCCTACGAGCAGTACTTC. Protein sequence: CATSREAGGLAGPSYEQYF.

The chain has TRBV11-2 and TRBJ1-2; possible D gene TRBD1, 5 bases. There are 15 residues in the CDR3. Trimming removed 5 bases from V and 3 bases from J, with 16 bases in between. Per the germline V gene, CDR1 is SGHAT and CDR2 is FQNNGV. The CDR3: CASSPHLDNYYGYTF. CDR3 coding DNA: TGTGCCAGCAGCCCCCACCTGGACAACTACTATGGCTACACCTTC.

CDR3 residues: CASSLPRETGNSYEQYF. The CDR3 DNA follows: TGCGCCAGCAGCCTCCCCCGGGAGACAGGGAACTCCTACGAGCAGTACTTC. This sequence joins TRBV4-1 and TRBJ2-7; D may be TRBD1 (7 bases). The CDR3 is 17 amino acids. V lost 4 bases, J lost 0 bases, and 19 bases lay in between. Looked up from germline, CDR1 is MGHRA and CDR2 is YSYEKL.

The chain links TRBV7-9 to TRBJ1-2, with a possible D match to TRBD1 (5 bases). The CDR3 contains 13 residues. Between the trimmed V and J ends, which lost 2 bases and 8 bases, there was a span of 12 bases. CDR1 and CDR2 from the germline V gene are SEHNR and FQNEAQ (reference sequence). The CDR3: CASSLKTDMGYTF. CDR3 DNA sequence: TGTGCCAGCAGCTTAAAGACAGACATGGGCTACACCTTC.

The CDR3 sequence: CASSRNAGSGANVLTF. In DNA form, the CDR3 reads TGCGCCAGCAGCCGGAATGCGGGCTCTGGGGCCAACGTCCTGACTTTC. The chain carries TRBV5-1 and TRBJ2-6; D is possibly TRBD2 (5 bases). Germline-derived CDR1 and CDR2 are SGHRS and YFSETQ. The CDR3 loop spans 16 amino acids. The V gene lost 4 bases and the J gene lost 0 bases, with 11 bases spanning the gap.

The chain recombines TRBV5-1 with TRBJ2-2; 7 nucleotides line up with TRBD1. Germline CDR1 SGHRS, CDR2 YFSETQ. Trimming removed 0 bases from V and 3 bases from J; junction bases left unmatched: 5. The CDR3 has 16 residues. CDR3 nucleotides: TGCGCCAGCAGCTTGGGAGGGGGCTCACACACCGGGGAGCTGTTTTTT. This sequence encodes CASSLGGGSHTGELFF.

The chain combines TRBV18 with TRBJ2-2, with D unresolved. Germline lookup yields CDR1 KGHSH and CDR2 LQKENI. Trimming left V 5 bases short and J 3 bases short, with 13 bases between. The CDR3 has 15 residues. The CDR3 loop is CASSAESFDTGELFF. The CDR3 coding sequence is TGTGCCAGCTCAGCGGAGAGTTTTGACACCGGGGAGCTGTTTTTT.

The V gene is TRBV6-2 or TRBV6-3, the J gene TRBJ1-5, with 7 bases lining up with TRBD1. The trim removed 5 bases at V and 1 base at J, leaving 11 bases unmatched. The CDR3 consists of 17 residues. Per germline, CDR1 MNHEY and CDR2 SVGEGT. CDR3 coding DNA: TGTGCCAGCAGTACCTTTGACAGGGTACTAAGCAATCAGCCCCAGCATTTT. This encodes CASSTFDRVLSNQPQHF.

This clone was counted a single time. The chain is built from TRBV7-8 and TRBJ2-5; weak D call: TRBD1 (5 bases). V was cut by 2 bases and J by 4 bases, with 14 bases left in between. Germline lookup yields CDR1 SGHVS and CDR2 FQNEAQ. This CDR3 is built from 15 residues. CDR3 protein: CASSLTTALGETQYF. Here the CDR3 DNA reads TGTGCCAGCAGCTTAACGACAGCCCTGGGAGAGACCCAGTACTTC. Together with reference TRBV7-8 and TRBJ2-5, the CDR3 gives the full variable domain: GAGVSQSPRYKVAKRGQDVALRCDPISGHVSLFWYQQALGQGPEFLTYFQNEAQLDKSGLPSDRFFAERPEGSVSTLKIQRTQQEDSAVYLCASSLTTALGETQYFGPGTRLLVL.

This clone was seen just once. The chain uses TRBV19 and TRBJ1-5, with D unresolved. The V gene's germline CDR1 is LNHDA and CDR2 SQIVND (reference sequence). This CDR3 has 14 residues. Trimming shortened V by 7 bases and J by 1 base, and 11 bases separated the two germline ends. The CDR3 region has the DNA TGTGCCAGTAAACGGATGGAGAGCAATCAGCCCCAGCATTTT. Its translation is CASKRMESNQPQHF.

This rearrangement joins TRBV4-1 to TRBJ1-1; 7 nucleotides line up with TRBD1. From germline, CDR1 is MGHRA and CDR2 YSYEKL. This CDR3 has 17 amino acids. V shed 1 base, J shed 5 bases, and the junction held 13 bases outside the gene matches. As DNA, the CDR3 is TGCGCCAGCAGCCAAGCTATCCCGGGACAGATTAGTACTGAAGCTTTCTTT. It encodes CASSQAIPGQISTEAFF.

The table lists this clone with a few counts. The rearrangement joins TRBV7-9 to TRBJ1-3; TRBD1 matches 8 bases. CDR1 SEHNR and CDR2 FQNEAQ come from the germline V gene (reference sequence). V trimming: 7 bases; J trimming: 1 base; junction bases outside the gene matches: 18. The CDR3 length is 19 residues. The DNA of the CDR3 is TGTGCCAGCACCAGGATGTATACAGGGGGAAATTTTTCTGGAAACACCATATATTTT. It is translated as CASTRMYTGGNFSGNTIYF.

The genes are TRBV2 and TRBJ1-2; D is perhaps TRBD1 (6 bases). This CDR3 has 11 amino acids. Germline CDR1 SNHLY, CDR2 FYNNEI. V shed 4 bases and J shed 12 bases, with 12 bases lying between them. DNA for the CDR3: TGTGCCAGCAGTGTGGGGGGGCATGACACCTTC. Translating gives CASSVGGHDTF.

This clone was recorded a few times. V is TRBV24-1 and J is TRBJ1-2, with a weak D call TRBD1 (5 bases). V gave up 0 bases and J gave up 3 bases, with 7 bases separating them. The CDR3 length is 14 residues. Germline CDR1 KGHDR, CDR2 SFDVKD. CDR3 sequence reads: CATSDLDRYYGYTF. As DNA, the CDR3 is TGTGCCACCAGTGATTTGGACAGATACTATGGCTACACCTTC.

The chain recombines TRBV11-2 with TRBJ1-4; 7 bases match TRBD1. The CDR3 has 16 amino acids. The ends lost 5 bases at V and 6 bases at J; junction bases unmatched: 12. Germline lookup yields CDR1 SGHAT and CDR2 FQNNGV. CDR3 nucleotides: TGTGCCAGCAGCCCAGTCGACAGGGTGGAAGATGAAAAACTGTTTTTT. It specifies CASSPVDRVEDEKLFF.

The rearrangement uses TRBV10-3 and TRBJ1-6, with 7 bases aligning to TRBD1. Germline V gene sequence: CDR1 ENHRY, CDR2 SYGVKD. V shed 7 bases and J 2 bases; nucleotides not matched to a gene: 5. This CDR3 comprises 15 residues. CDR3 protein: CAITAGQTYNSPLHF. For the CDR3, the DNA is TGTGCCATCACCGCGGGACAGACCTATAATTCACCCCTCCACTTT.

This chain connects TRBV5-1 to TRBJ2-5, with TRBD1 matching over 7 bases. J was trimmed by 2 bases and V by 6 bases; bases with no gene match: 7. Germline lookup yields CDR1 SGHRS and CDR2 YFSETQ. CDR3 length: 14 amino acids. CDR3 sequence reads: CASTRTGSQETQYF. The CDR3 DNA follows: TGCGCCAGCACTCGGACAGGCTCTCAAGAGACCCAGTACTTC.

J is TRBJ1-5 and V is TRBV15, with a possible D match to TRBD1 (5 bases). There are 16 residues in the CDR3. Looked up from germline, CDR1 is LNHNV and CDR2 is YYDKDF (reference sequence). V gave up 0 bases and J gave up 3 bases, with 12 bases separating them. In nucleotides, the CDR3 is TGTGCCACCAGCAGAGAAGTCCAGGGAACCAATCAGCCCCAGCATTTT. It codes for CATSREVQGTNQPQHF.

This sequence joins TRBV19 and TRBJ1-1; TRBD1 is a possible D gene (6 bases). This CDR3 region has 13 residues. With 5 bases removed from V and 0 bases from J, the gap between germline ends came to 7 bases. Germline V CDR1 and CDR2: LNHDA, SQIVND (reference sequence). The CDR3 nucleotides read TGTGCCAGTAGTTGGGGGCTGAACACTGAAGCTTTCTTT. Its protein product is CASSWGLNTEAFF.

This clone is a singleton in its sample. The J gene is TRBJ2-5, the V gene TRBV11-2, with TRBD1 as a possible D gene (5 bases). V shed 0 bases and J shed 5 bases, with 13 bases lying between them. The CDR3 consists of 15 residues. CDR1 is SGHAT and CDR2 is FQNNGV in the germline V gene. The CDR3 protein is CASSLDAGMSETQYF. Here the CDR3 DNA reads TGTGCCAGCAGCTTAGATGCAGGGATGAGTGAGACCCAGTACTTC. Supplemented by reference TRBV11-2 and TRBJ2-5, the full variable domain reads EAGVAQSPRYKIIEKRQSVAFWCNPISGHATLYWYQQILGQGPKLLIQFQNNGVVDDSQLPKDRFSAERLKGVDSTLKIQPAKLEDSAVYLCASSLDAGMSETQYFGPGTRLLVL.

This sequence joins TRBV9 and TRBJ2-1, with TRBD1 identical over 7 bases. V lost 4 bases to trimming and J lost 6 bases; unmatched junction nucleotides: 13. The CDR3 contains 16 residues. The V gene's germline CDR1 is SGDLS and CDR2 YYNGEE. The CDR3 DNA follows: TGTGCCAGCAGCCCTACTGTCCCGGGACAGAGCAATGAGCAGTTCTTC. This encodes CASSPTVPGQSNEQFF.

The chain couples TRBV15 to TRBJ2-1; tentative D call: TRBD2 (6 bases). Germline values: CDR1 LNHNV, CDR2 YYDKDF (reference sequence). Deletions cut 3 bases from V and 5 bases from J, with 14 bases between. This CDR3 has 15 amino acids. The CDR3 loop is CATSSSTGVDNEQFF. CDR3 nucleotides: TGTGCCACCAGCAGCTCCACGGGAGTAGACAATGAGCAGTTCTTC.